Shown below are 15 T cell receptor beta chains from a single sample sequenced in a study of long-term antiretroviral therapy in people with HIV. Version v3.0 of the immunoSEQ assay was performed at survey level. Clones were sequenced by immunoSEQ multiplex PCR, and TCRdb holds only the in-frame ones, with some missing. In the table there are 25,000 to 30,000 clones, roughly 80% of which are singletons. This sample comprised unsorted PBMCs, obtained 3 years after starting antiretroviral therapy. Receptors originate from a middle-aged man with HIV.

The chain couples TRBV30 to TRBJ1-4; perhaps TRBD1 as D (6 bases). V was trimmed by 5 bases and J by 8 bases, leaving 15 bases between them. The CDR3 consists of 13 residues. The germline CDR1 and CDR2 sequences are GTSNPN and SVGIG (reference sequence). This chain's CDR3 is CAWGTGIQEKLFF. DNA of the CDR3: TGTGCCTGGGGAACAGGGATACAAGAAAAACTGTTTTTT.

DNA of the CDR3: TGTGCCAGCAGTGGTCGGCAGGGGGTCGGTAATGAGCAGTTCTTC. This gives the protein CASSGRQGVGNEQFF. This chain links TRBV2 with TRBJ2-1; 7 bases line up with TRBD1. Germline-derived CDR1 and CDR2 are SNHLY and FYNNEI. After removal of 4 bases from V and 7 bases from J, the junction contained 10 bases not matched to a gene. CDR3 length: 15 residues.

The chain joins TRBV9 to TRBJ1-5; 8 bases match TRBD1. From germline, CDR1 is SGDLS and CDR2 YYNGEE. With V trimmed by 4 bases and J by 3 bases, 6 bases remained unmatched. The CDR3 covers 15 residues. The CDR3 sequence is CASSTRTGNNQPQHF. In DNA form, the CDR3 reads TGTGCCAGCAGCACCCGGACAGGGAACAATCAGCCCCAGCATTTT.

This chain uses TRBV28 with TRBJ2-7; a possible D gene is TRBD1 (7 bases). CDR3 size: 12 residues. In germline, CDR1 is MDHEN, CDR2 SYDVKM. Trimming pared 6 bases from V and 7 bases from J, leaving 13 bases between. CDR3 sequence reads: CASRYPGGEQYF. DNA of the CDR3: TGTGCCAGCAGATACCCAGGGGGGGAGCAGTACTTC.

This clone was counted a single time. V gene TRBV9 combines with J gene TRBJ2-3; 7 positions match TRBD2. Germline-derived CDR1 and CDR2 are SGDLS and YYNGEE. This CDR3 region has 16 residues. The junction had 6 bases not matched to a gene; V was cut back by 0 bases and J by 2 bases. The CDR3 loop reads CASSVEASGITDTQYF. Here the CDR3 DNA reads TGTGCCAGCAGCGTAGAGGCTAGCGGAATCACAGATACGCAGTATTTT.

This chain connects TRBV6-6 to TRBJ1-2; D is uncertain. The V gene lost 2 bases and the J gene lost 8 bases, with 12 bases spanning the gap. Germline V gene lookup returns CDR1 MNHNY and CDR2 SVGAGI (reference sequence). This CDR3 contains 13 residues. CDR3 amino acids: CASSYELVWGYTF. In DNA form, the CDR3 reads TGTGCCAGCAGTTACGAGCTAGTCTGGGGCTACACCTTC.

V is TRBV4-3 and J is TRBJ1-2; D remains ambiguous. The CDR3 loop spans 14 amino acids. Trimming shortened V by 0 bases and J by 4 bases, and 9 bases separated the two germline ends. Germline V gene lookup returns CDR1 LGHNA and CDR2 YSLEER. CDR3 sequence: CASSQDRGSYGYTF. CDR3 coding DNA: TGCGCCAGCAGCCAAGATCGCGGGAGCTATGGCTACACCTTC.

In DNA form, the CDR3 reads TGTGCCAGCAGTAAACCCGGGGAGGGTGGCTACACCTTC. This translates into CASSKPGEGGYTF. The J gene is TRBJ1-2, the V gene TRBV25-1; D unresolved. Germline V CDR1 and CDR2: MGHDK, SYGVNS. The CDR3 runs to 13 residues. Trimming removed 5 bases at V and 7 bases at J, with 14 bases between.

The CDR3 reads CASSVAVAGNIGELFF. CDR3 in DNA: TGTGCCAGCAGCGTCGCGGTAGCGGGAAATATCGGGGAGCTGTTTTTT. The chain has TRBV5-4 and TRBJ2-2; 8 bases fit TRBD2. The V segment lost 4 bases and the J segment 7 bases; nucleotides outside the gene matches: 12. Per the germline V gene, CDR1 is SGHNT and CDR2 is YYREEE (reference sequence). The length of the CDR3 is 16 residues.

The rearrangement joins TRBV30 to TRBJ2-1; D is uncertain. Germline values: CDR1 GTSNPN, CDR2 SVGIG (reference sequence). Trimming cost V 4 bases and J 9 bases, with 16 bases left between them. CDR3 length equals 13 residues. The CDR3 DNA follows: TGTGCCTGGAATAGGGCGGCGACCACTGAGCAGTTCTTC. This codes for CAWNRAATTEQFF.

The chain couples TRBV7-8 to TRBJ2-1; D remains ambiguous. Looked up from germline, CDR1 is SGHVS and CDR2 is FQNEAQ. V lost 3 bases to trimming and J lost 5 bases, with 5 bases between them. The CDR3 length is 12 residues. CDR3 residues: CASSFGDNEQFF. DNA of the CDR3: TGTGCCAGCAGCTTTGGCGACAATGAGCAGTTCTTC.

The J gene is TRBJ2-1, the V gene TRBV7-8, with D tentatively TRBD2 (5 bases). With 0 bases removed from V and 9 bases from J, the gap between germline ends came to 6 bases. CDR3 length: 12 amino acids. CDR1 is SGHVS and CDR2 is FQNEAQ in the germline V gene. In DNA, the CDR3 is TGTGCCAGCAGCTTAGCAGCGGTTGAGCAGTTCTTC. It codes for CASSLAAVEQFF.

The chain employs TRBV29-1 and TRBJ2-1; TRBD1 matches 8 bases. The CDR3 sequence is 15 residues long. The germline V gene encodes CDR1 SQVTM and CDR2 ANQGSEA. V was clipped by 3 bases and J by 9 bases; unmatched bases: 13. In nucleotides, the CDR3 is TGCAGCGTTGAGGAGAGGACAGGGCAGTTAGGTGAGCAGTTCTTC. It codes for CSVEERTGQLGEQFF.

This chain uses TRBV5-1 with TRBJ2-1, with a possible D match to TRBD2 (6 bases). The CDR3 is 16 residues long. Germline V gives CDR1 SGHRS, CDR2 YFSETQ. V shed 1 base and J shed 5 bases, with 16 bases lying between them. CDR3 in amino acids: CASSLSGLINDNEQFF. DNA of the CDR3: TGCGCCAGCAGCTTGTCGGGACTCATCAACGACAATGAGCAGTTCTTC. Using reference TRBV5-1 and TRBJ2-1 for the parts outside the CDR3, the full variable domain is KAGVTQTPRYLIKTRGQQVTLSCSPISGHRSVSWYQQTPGQGLQFLFEYFSETQRNKGNFPGRFSGRQFSNSRSEMNVSTLELGDSALYLCASSLSGLINDNEQFFGPGTRLTVL.

The chain is built from TRBV6-1 and TRBJ2-5; TRBD1 might be the D (6 bases). Trimming took off 5 bases at V and 1 base at J, with 14 bases between the two ends. CDR3 length equals 15 residues. Germline V gene lookup returns CDR1 MNHNS and CDR2 SASEGT. The CDR3 region is CASSTRQAIQETQYF. Here the CDR3 DNA reads TGTGCCAGCAGTACACGACAGGCCATCCAAGAGACCCAGTACTTC.